The clone carrying this T cell receptor beta chain turned up a few times. Its matching antigen is unknown. Germline CDR1 and CDR2: SGHTA and FQGTGA. CDR3 size: 13 residues. V dropped 5 bases and J dropped 3; count of bases not matched to a gene: 3. The data belong to a study of molecular identifiers for immune sequencing clone quantification. In preparing bulk TCR libraries, previously described methods and listed TCR primers were used. One entry per CDR3 protein, called by TCRdb with MiXCR from the PCR reads. The sample consists of under 800,000 distinct CDR3 sequences, about 25% of them appearing once. Study-wide findings and caveats: Sizes of highly expanded clones could be underestimated through identical TCRs sharing a barcode.

This sequence was found in a human donor in good health. Some libraries in this study had Jurkat cell RNA spiked in. The source material was naive CD8+ T cells from blood, with Jurkat cell RNA spiked in. Subset: FACS-sorted CD8+CD4-CCR7+CD45RA+ naive T cells. The rearrangement links TRBV7-3 to TRBJ2-7; 8 nucleotides agree with TRBD1. The CDR3 DNA sequence: TGTGCCAGCAGCACGGACAGGGACTACGAGCAGTACTTC. Translation gives CASSTDRDYEQYF.